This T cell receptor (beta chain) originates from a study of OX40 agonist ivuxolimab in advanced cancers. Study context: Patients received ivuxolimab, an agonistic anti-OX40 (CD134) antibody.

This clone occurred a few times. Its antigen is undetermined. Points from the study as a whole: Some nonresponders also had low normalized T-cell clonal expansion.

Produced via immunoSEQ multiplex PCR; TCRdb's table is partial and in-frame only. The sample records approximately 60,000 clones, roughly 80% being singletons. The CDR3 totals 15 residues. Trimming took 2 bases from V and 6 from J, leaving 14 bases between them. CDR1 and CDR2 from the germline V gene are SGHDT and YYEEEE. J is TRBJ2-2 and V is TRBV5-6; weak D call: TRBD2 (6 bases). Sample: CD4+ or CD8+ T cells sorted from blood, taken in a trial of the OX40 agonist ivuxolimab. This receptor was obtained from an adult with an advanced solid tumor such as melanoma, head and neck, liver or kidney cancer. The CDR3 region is CASSFPLAGAGELFF. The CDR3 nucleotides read TGTGCCAGCAGCTTTCCACTAGCCGGAGCCGGGGAGCTGTTTTTT.